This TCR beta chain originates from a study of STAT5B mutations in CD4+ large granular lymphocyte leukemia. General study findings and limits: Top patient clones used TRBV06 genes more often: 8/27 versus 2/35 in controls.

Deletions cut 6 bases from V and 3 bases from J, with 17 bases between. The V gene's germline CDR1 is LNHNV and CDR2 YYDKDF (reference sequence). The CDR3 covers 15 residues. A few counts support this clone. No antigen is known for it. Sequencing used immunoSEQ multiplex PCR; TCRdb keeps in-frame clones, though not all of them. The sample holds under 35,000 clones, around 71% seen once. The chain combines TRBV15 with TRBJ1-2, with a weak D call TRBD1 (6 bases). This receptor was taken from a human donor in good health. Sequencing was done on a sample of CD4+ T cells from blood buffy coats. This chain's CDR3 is CATSHPAGAHYGYTF. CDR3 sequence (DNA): TGTGCCACCAGTCACCCGGCGGGGGCCCACTATGGCTACACCTTC.